The T cell receptor beta chain described here comes from a study of shared clonotypes between healthy human individuals. The study's findings and limits: Depth was large, yet rarefaction showed that sorted-subset sequencing was incomplete.

Per the original data handling: For the immunoSEQ data, sequences were junction-only without quality scores, so filtering differed. Produced via immunoSEQ multiplex PCR; TCRdb's table is partial and in-frame only. From that table come the V and J calls and clone size; the DNA was used to work out D and trimming. The sample consists of roughly 2.1 million clones, approximately 94% of them appearing once. CD45RO-negative, CCR7-positively selected cells formed the naive CD8 fraction, excluding terminally differentiated effector memory CD45RA+ cells. CDR3 length equals 15 residues. Germline lookup yields CDR1 MNHNS and CDR2 SASEGT. V lost 0 bases and J 6 bases, leaving 12 bases between the germline ends. A word on this clone: The antigen remains undetermined.

The chain links TRBV6-1 to TRBJ1-5, with TRBD1 as a possible D gene (6 bases). The sequenced material came from naive CD8+ T cells from PBMCs. This receptor was obtained from a man in his late teens or twenties in good health. Some clones in this sample may be carry-over from other donors' samples. CDR3 residues: CASSEARQGPQPQHF. CDR3 DNA: TGTGCCAGCAGTGAAGCGCGGCAGGGGCCTCAGCCCCAGCATTTT.